These 18 T cell receptor beta chains share one sample of origin, sequenced in a study of blood T cell repertoires in COVID-19. Assay: immunoSEQ multiplex PCR; the TCRdb copy retains only in-frame clones and omits some. The data show 350,000 to 400,000 clones, more than 75% seen once. The material sequenced was PBMCs or T cells enriched from blood (not recorded which). The receptors were gathered from a man in his forties in a cohort exposed to, infected with or recovered from COVID-19 (not recorded which).

The rearrangement links TRBV28 to TRBJ1-5; D possibly corresponds to TRBD1 (5 bases). Germline V gene sequence: CDR1 MDHEN, CDR2 SYDVKM. V dropped 4 bases and J dropped 2 bases, with 15 bases sitting between them. The CDR3 length is 16 residues. Here the CDR3 reads CASSSLPSTGNQPQHF. The CDR3 DNA reads as TGTGCCAGCAGTTCATTACCCTCGACAGGCAATCAGCCCCAGCATTTT.

The chain couples TRBV10-1 to TRBJ1-2; weak D call: TRBD1 (6 bases). Trimming removed 4 bases at V and 6 bases at J, with 6 bases between. The germline gives CDR1 WNHNN, CDR2 SYGVQD (reference sequence). The CDR3 covers 11 residues. CDR3 region: CASSAGDGYTF. CDR3 DNA: TGCGCCAGCAGTGCAGGGGATGGCTACACCTTC.

The chain employs TRBV19 and TRBJ1-2, with a tentative D call TRBD1 (6 bases). Germline CDR1 is LNHDA and CDR2 is SQIVND (reference sequence). The V end was cut by 6 bases, the J end by 0 bases, with 14 bases between. The CDR3 has 15 amino acids. The DNA for the CDR3 is TGTGCCAGTAGCCTCGCCTACAGGGCTAACTATGGCTACACCTTC. Translating gives CASSLAYRANYGYTF.

The V call is TRBV10-3, the J call TRBJ2-3, with a possible D match to TRBD1 (5 bases). The V gene lost 7 bases and the J gene lost 4 bases, with 9 bases spanning the gap. The CDR3 is made up of 12 amino acids. CDR1 is ENHRY, CDR2 SYGVKD, per germline. Here the CDR3 DNA reads TGTGCCATCAACCCAGGGTCAGATACGCAGTATTTT. This sequence encodes CAINPGSDTQYF.

The chain recombines TRBV7-6 with TRBJ2-1, with a possible D match to TRBD2 (6 bases). This CDR3 is built from 13 residues. The germline V and J ends were trimmed by 5 bases and 2 bases, with 7 bases remaining between them. CDR1 and CDR2 (germline): SGHVS, FNYEAQ. This chain's CDR3 is CASSTGAYNEQFF. The CDR3 DNA follows: TGTGCCAGCAGCACGGGGGCCTACAATGAGCAGTTCTTC.

The rearrangement links TRBV6-5 to TRBJ1-5; D is possibly TRBD1 (5 bases). Germline lookup yields CDR1 MNHEY and CDR2 SVGAGI. Trimming took off 6 bases at V and 3 bases at J, with 12 bases between the two ends. CDR3 length: 14 amino acids. In DNA form, the CDR3 reads TGTGCCAGCAGGAGAGACAGCGTCAATCAGCCCCAGCATTTT. It specifies CASRRDSVNQPQHF.

The genes are TRBV10-3 and TRBJ1-1; 10 nucleotides line up with TRBD1. Germline V CDR1 and CDR2: ENHRY, SYGVKD. This CDR3 is 14 amino acids long. V was clipped by 7 bases and J by 5 bases; unmatched bases: 7. The CDR3 loop is CAITPGQGKTEAFF. CDR3 bases: TGTGCCATCACGCCGGGACAGGGGAAGACTGAAGCTTTCTTT.

The chain links TRBV3-1 (or the pseudogene TRBV3-2) to TRBJ2-2; no clear D gene. This CDR3 region has 14 residues. From germline, CDR1 is LGHDT and CDR2 YNNKEL (reference sequence). V dropped 1 base and J dropped 6 bases, with 9 bases sitting between them. This chain's CDR3 is CASSQGLEAGELFF. The CDR3 DNA is TGTGCCAGCAGCCAAGGCCTAGAAGCCGGGGAGCTGTTTTTT.

This chain connects TRBV9 to TRBJ1-4; D may be TRBD1 (6 bases). CDR3 length: 16 amino acids. The V end lost 3 bases, the J end lost 2 bases, and 14 bases lay between the germline ends. Germline CDR1 reads SGDLS; CDR2 reads YYNGEE. DNA for the CDR3: TGTGCCAGCAGCGACATCCCAGGGGCCACTAATGAAAAACTGTTTTTT. Residues: CASSDIPGATNEKLFF.

This chain uses TRBV5-6 with TRBJ2-1, with D maybe TRBD2 (5 bases). This CDR3 has 13 residues. With 1 base removed from V and 10 bases from J, the gap between germline ends came to 12 bases. The germline CDR1 and CDR2 sequences are SGHDT and YYEEEE. The CDR3 nucleotides read TGTGCCAGCAGCTTGTCGTCGGGGTGGGAGCAGTTCTTC. Protein: CASSLSSGWEQFF.

This chain connects TRBV28 to TRBJ1-5, with a weak D call TRBD1 (5 bases). The V and J ends lost 5 bases and 4 bases respectively, with 9 bases between them. The CDR3 contains 13 residues. Per germline, CDR1 MDHEN and CDR2 SYDVKM. CDR3 amino acids: CASSIPGNQPQHF. DNA of the CDR3: TGTGCCAGCAGTATCCCAGGGAATCAGCCCCAGCATTTT.

The chain joins TRBV9 to TRBJ2-3; 9 bases map to TRBD2. The CDR3 extends over 14 amino acids. From germline, CDR1 is SGDLS and CDR2 YYNGEE. The V segment lost 2 bases and the J segment 4 bases; nucleotides outside the gene matches: 2. The CDR3: CASSVSGRADTQYF. In DNA, the CDR3 is TGTGCCAGCAGCGTTAGCGGGAGAGCAGATACGCAGTATTTT.

This chain connects TRBV6-2 or TRBV6-3 to TRBJ1-3, with D possibly being TRBD1 (5 bases). The CDR3 length is 15 residues. CDR1 and CDR2 (germline): MNHEY, SVGEGT. Trimming took off 2 bases at V and 0 bases at J, with 8 bases between the two ends. The CDR3 region is CASSYGGSSGNTIYF. CDR3 bases: TGTGCCAGCAGTTACGGGGGGAGCTCTGGAAACACCATATATTTT.

The genes are TRBV5-1 and TRBJ1-6; no clear D. Between the trimmed V and J ends, which lost 0 bases and 7 bases, there was a span of 11 bases. The CDR3 extends over 15 amino acids. Germline V gives CDR1 SGHRS, CDR2 YFSETQ. The CDR3 nucleotides are TGCGCCAGCAGCTTGGACTTACAGCCAAATTCACCCCTCCACTTT. As protein: CASSLDLQPNSPLHF.

The rearrangement links TRBV10-3 to TRBJ2-1; TRBD2 matches at 7 bases. The CDR3 extends over 14 amino acids. The germline V gene has CDR1 ENHRY and CDR2 SYGVKD. Trimming at V came to 6 bases and at J to 7 bases, leaving 9 bases not matched to a gene. CDR3 sequence reads: CAISRLAVKNEQFF. The CDR3 DNA follows: TGTGCCATCAGCCGGCTAGCGGTTAAGAATGAGCAGTTCTTC.

This clone was found once. The chain's CDR3 is CASRPSRVEKNIQYF. As DNA, the CDR3 is TGTGCCAGCAGACCGTCCAGGGTCGAGAAAAACATTCAGTACTTC. The chain uses TRBV28 and TRBJ2-4; D possibly corresponds to TRBD1 (5 bases). V lost 6 bases and J lost 4, with 16 bases in between. This CDR3 is 15 amino acids long. CDR1 MDHEN and CDR2 SYDVKM come from the germline V gene.

The chain uses TRBV3-1 (or the pseudogene TRBV3-2) and TRBJ2-5; D perhaps matches TRBD1 (6 bases). CDR3 length: 14 residues. Looked up from germline, CDR1 is LGHDT and CDR2 is YNNKEL (reference sequence). V dropped 4 bases and J dropped 2 bases, with 11 bases sitting between them. Here the CDR3 DNA reads TGTGCCAGCAGCCCGTGGACAGCACAAGAGACCCAGTACTTC. It codes for CASSPWTAQETQYF.

The chain joins TRBV2 to TRBJ2-2, with TRBD2 as a possible D gene (6 bases). The germline gives CDR1 SNHLY, CDR2 FYNNEI. The CDR3 loop spans 15 amino acids. V lost 4 bases and J 6 bases, leaving 15 bases between the germline ends. Here the CDR3 reads CASSGRGGGAGELFF. CDR3 in DNA: TGTGCCAGCAGTGGGAGGGGCGGAGGGGCCGGGGAGCTGTTTTTT.